The present TCR beta chain was sequenced within a study of neurological immune-mediated disorders. J lost 4 bases, V lost 4 bases, and 5 bases had no gene match. CDR3 length equals 15 residues. The germline V gene encodes CDR1 SGHRS and CDR2 YFSETQ. Study-wide points: No sharing of CDR3 amino acid sequences was observed among expanded clones across subjects, suggesting private repertoires in all groups.

This clonotype was observed at least ten times. As yet, its antigen is unknown. TCRdb re-analysed the 5' RACE reads in MiXCR, keeping a single row per CDR3 protein. The sample includes about 53,000 distinct CDR3 sequences, around a sixth of them seen just once. Sequenced material: PBMCs. The rearrangement uses TRBV5-1 and TRBJ2-7; 13 positions match TRBD2. The receptor was isolated from a man aged 60-69 years in good health. The DNA of the CDR3 is TGCGCCAGCAGCCCCAGGACTAGCGGGAGTTACGAGCAGTACTTC. Its translation: CASSPRTSGSYEQYF.